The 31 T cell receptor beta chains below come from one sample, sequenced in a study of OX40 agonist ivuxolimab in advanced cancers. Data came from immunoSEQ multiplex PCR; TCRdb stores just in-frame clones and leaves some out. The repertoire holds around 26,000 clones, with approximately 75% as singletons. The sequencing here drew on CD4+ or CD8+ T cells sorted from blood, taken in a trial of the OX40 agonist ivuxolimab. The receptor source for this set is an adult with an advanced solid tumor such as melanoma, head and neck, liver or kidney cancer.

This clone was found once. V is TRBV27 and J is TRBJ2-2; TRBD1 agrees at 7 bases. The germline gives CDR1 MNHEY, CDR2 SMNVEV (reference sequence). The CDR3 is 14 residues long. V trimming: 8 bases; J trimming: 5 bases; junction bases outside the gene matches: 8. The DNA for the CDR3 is TGTGCCAGCGGACCGGGACAGAGAACCGGGGAGCTGTTTTTT. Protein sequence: CASGPGQRTGELFF.

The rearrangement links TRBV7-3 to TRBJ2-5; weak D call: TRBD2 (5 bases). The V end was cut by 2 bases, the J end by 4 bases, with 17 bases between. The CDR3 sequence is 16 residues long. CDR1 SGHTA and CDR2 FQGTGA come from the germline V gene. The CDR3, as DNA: TGTGCCAGCAGCTTATTCGGGAAGGCGATAGGAGAGACCCAGTACTTC. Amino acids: CASSLFGKAIGETQYF.

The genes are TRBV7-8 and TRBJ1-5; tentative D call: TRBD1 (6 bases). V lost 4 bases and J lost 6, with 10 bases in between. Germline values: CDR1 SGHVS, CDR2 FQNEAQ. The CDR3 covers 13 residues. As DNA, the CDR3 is TGTGCCAGCAGCTCCGGACAGTTTCAGCCCCAGCATTTT. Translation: CASSSGQFQPQHF.

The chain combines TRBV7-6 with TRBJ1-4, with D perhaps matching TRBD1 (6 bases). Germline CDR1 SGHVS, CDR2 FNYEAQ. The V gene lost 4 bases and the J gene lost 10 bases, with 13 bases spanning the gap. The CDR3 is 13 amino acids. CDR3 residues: CASSSGEGGKLFF. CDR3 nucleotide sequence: TGTGCCAGCAGCTCGGGCGAGGGGGGAAAACTGTTTTTT.

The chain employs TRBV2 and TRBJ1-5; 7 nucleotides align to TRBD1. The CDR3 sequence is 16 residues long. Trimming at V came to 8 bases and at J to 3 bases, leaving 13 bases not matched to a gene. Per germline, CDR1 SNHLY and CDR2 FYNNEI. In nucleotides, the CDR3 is TGTGCCAGCGGGGGGACAGTGCAGTATGACAATCAGCCCCAGCATTTT. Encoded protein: CASGGTVQYDNQPQHF.

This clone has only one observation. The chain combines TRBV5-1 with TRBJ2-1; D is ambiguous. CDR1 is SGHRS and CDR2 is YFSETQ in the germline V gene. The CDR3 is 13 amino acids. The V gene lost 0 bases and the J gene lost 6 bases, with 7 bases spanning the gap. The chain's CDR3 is CASSLGRPNEQFF. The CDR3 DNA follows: TGCGCCAGCAGCTTGGGCAGGCCCAATGAGCAGTTCTTC.

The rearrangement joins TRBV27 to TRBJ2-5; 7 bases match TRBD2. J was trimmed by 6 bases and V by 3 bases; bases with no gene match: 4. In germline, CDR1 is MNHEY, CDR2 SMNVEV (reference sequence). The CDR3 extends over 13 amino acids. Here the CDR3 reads CASSLWGGKTQYF. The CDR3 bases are TGTGCCAGCAGTTTGTGGGGGGGGAAGACCCAGTACTTC.

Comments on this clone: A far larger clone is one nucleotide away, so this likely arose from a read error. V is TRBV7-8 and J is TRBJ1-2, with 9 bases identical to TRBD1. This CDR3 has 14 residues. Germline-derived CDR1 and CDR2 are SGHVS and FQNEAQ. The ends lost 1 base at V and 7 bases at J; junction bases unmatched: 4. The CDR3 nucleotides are TGTGCCAGCAGCTTAGTACAGGGGGCCTCTGGCTACACCTTC. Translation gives CASSLVQGASGYTF.

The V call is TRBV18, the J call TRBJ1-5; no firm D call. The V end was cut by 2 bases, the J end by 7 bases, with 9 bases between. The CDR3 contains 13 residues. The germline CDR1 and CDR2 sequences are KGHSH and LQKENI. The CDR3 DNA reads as TGTGCCAGCTCACCAGGCCCACGGCAGCCCCAGCATTTT. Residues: CASSPGPRQPQHF.

Here the CDR3 DNA reads TGTGCCAGATTGAGACGATGGGACACTGAAGCTTTCTTT. Its translation is CARLRRWDTEAFF. The chain couples TRBV27 to TRBJ1-1; D not resolved. The CDR3 covers 13 residues. Germline assignment: CDR1 MNHEY and CDR2 SMNVEV (reference sequence). The ends were cut back, 9 bases at V and 3 bases at J, with 14 bases in the middle.

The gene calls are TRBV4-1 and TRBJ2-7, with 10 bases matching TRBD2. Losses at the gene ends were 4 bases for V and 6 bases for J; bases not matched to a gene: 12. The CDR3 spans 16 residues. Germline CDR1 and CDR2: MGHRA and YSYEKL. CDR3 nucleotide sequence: TGCGCCAGCAGCCTGCTAGGCATAGCGGGAGGTGTCGAGCAGTACTTC. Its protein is CASSLLGIAGGVEQYF.

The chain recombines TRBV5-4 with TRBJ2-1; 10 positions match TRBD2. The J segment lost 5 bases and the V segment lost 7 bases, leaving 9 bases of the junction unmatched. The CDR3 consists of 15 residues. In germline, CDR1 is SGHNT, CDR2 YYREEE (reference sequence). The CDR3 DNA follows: TGTGCCAGCCGATCCGTTCTAGCGGGGGACAATGAGCAGTTCTTC. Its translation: CASRSVLAGDNEQFF.

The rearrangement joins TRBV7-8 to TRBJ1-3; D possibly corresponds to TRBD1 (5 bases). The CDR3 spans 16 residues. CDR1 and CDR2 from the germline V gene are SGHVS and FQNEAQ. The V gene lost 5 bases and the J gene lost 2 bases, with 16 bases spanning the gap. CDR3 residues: CASSPTIGGAGNTIYF. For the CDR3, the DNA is TGTGCCAGCAGCCCGACCATTGGGGGGGCTGGAAACACCATATATTTT.

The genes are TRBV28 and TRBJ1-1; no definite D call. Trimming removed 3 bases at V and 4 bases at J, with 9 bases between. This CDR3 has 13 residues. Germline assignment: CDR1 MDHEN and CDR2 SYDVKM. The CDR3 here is CASSLRVVTEAFF. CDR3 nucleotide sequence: TGTGCCAGCAGTTTGAGGGTAGTCACTGAAGCTTTCTTT.

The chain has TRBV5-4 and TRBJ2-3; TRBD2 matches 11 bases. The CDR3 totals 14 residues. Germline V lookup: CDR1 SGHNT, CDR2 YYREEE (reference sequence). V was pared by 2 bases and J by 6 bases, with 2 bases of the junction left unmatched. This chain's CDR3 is CASSFSGGADTQYF. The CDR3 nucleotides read TGTGCCAGCAGCTTTAGCGGGGGGGCGGATACGCAGTATTTT.

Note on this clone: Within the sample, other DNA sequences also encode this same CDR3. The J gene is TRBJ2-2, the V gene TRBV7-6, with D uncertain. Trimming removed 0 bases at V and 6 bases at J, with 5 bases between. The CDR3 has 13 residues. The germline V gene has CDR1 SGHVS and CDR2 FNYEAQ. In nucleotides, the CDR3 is TGTGCCAGCAGCTTAGCGGGCGCCGGGGAGCTGTTTTTT. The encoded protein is CASSLAGAGELFF.

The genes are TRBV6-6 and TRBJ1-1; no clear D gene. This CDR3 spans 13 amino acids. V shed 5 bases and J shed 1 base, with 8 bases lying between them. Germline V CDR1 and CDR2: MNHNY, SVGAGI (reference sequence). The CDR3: CASSLWGNTEAFF. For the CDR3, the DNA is TGTGCCAGCAGTCTGTGGGGGAACACTGAAGCTTTCTTT.

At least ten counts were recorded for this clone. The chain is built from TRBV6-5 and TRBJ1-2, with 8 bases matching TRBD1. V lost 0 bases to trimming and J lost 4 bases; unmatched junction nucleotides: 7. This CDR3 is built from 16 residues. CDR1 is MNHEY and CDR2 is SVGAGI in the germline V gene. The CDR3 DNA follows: TGTGCCAGCAGTTACTCCTTACAGGGGGGTGTCTATGGCTACACCTTC. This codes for CASSYSLQGGVYGYTF.

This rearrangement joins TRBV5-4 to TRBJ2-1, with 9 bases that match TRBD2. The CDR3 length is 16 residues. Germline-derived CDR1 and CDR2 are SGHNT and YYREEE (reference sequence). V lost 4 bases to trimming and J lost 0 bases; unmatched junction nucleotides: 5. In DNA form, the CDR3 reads TGTGCCAGCAGCCGTCTAGCGGGGAGCTCCTACAATGAGCAGTTCTTC. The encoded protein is CASSRLAGSSYNEQFF.

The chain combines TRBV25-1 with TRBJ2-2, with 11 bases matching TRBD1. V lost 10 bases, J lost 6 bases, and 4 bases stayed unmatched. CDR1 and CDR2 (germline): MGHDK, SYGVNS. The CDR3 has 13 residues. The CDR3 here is CAIAGQGAGELFF. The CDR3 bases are TGTGCCATAGCGGGACAGGGGGCCGGGGAGCTGTTTTTT.

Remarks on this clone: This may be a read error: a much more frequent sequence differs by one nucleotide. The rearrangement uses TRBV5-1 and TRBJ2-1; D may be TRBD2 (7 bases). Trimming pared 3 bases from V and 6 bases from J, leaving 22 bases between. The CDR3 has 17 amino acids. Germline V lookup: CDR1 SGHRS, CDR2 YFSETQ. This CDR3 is CASSWGGGTGRGNEQFF. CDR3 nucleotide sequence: TGCGCCAGCAGCTGGGGGGGCGGGACGGGGAGAGGCAATGAGCAGTTCTTC.

In DNA, the CDR3 is TGTGCCAGCAGTATCCGGGACAGGGGATTCTACAATGAGCAGTTCTTC. Amino acids: CASSIRDRGFYNEQFF. This chain links TRBV27 with TRBJ2-1, with 10 nucleotides matching TRBD1. The CDR3 covers 16 residues. V dropped 5 bases and J dropped 3; count of bases not matched to a gene: 7. Germline values: CDR1 MNHEY, CDR2 SMNVEV (reference sequence).

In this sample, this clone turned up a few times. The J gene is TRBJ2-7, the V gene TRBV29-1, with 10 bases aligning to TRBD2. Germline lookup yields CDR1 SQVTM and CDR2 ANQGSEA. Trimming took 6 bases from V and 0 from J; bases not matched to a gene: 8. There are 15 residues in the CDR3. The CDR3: CSVELRTSGSYEQYF. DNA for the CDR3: TGCAGCGTCGAACTCCGGACTAGCGGCTCCTACGAGCAGTACTTC.

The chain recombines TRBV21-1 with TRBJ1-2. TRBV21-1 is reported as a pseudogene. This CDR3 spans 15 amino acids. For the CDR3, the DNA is TGTGCCAGCAGCTTCGGGGGGACAGTGACAGGTGGCTACACCTTC. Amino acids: CASSFGGTVTGGYTF.

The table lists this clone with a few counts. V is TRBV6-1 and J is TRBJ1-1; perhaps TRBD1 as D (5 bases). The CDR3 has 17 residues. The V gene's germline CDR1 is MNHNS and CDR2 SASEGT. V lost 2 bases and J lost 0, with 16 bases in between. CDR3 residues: CASSEWPRGLLNTEAFF. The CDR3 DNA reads TGTGCCAGCAGTGAATGGCCGCGGGGACTCCTGAACACTGAAGCTTTCTTT.

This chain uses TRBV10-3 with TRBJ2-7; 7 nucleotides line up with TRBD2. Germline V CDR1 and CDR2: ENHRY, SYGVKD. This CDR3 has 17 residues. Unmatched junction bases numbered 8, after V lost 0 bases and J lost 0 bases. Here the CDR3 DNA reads TGTGCCATCAGTGAGTCGGGAGGGGTTGGGGCCTCCTACGAGCAGTACTTC. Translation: CAISESGGVGASYEQYF.

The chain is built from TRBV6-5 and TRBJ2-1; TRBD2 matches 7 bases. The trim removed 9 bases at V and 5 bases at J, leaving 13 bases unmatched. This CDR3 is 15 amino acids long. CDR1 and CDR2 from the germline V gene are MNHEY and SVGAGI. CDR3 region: CASTTWRESHNEQFF. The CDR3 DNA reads TGTGCCAGTACGACTTGGCGGGAGAGTCACAATGAGCAGTTCTTC.

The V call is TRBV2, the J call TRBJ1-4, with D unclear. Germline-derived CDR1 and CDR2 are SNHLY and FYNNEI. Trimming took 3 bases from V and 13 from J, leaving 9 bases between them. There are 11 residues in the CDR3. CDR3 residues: CASSESAALFF. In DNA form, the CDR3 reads TGTGCCAGCAGTGAGTCCGCGGCACTGTTTTTT.

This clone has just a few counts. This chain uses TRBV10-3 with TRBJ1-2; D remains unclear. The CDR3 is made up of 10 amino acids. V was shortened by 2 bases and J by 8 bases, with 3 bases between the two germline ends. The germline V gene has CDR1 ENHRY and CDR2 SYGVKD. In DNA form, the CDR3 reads TGTGCCATCAGTGAGGGGGGCTACACCTTC. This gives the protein CAISEGGYTF.

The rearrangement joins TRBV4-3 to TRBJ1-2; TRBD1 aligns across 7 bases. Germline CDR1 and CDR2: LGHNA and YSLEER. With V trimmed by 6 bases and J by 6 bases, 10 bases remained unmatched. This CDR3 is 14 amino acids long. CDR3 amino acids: CASSPASTGDGYTF. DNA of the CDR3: TGCGCCAGCAGTCCGGCGAGCACAGGGGATGGCTACACCTTC.

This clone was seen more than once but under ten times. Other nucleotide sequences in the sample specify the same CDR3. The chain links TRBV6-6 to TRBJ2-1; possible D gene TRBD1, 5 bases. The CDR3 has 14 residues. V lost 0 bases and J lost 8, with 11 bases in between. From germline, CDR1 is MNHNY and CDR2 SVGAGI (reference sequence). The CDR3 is CASSYSPGRDEQFF. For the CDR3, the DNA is TGTGCCAGCAGTTACTCTCCAGGGCGAGATGAGCAGTTCTTC.